This T cell receptor beta chain emerged from a study of cytomegalovirus exposure and HLA in healthy donors. Looking at the study overall: In an earlier analysis, 90 million to 130 million unique TCR beta sequences were found from some 170 million T cells. Study conclusions and caveats: Most TCR sequences proved rare, with some public TCRs found in many donors.

Of note for this clone: Its antigen is undetermined.

The study ran its PCR with 60 Vbeta and 13 Jbeta primers. Sequenced by immunoSEQ multiplex PCR; TCRdb stores in-frame clones only, minus some. The data contain 120,000 or so clones, about a sixth of them singletons. After removal of 4 bases from V and 7 bases from J, the junction contained 12 bases not matched to a gene. The CDR3 is made up of 19 amino acids. Germline V gene lookup returns CDR1 MGHRA and CDR2 YSYEKL. The source is a female donor in good health and CMV-seropositive. The chain employs TRBV4-1 and TRBJ2-2; 16 nucleotides align to TRBD2. What was sequenced was PBMCs. The CDR3 loop is CASSRIPGLAGGGIGELFF. CDR3 DNA sequence: TGCGCCAGCAGCCGAATACCGGGACTAGCGGGAGGGGGTATCGGGGAGCTGTTTTTT.